The TCR beta chain described here comes from a study of blood T cells in healthy people across ages. Study results and limitations: Roughly linear declines in TCR beta diversity per million T cells occurred with age. More naive CD4+ cells and higher diversity marked long-lived donors relative to aged donors.

This clonotype turned up a few times. Its antigen is as yet unknown. The V segment lost 8 bases and the J segment 5 bases; nucleotides outside the gene matches: 8. CDR1 and CDR2 from the germline V gene are MNHEY and SVGAGI. The CDR3 has 13 residues. PCR was performed a second time for about 7 to 11 cycles using a sample-barcoded 5' primer and a J-beta primer mix. From the 5' RACE reads, TCRdb called clonotypes with MiXCR, one entry per CDR3 protein. This table holds 1,500,000 or so distinct CDR3 sequences, roughly 59% found once. Each sample had at least 6 million PBMCs isolated. Specimen: blood. The TCR sequence derives from a man aged 18 to 30 in good health. The V call is TRBV6-5, the J call TRBJ2-7; TRBD1 matches at 8 bases. The CDR3 nucleotides read TGTGCCAGCTCCCCAAGGACAGGGCACGAGCAGTACTTC. It is translated as CASSPRTGHEQYF.